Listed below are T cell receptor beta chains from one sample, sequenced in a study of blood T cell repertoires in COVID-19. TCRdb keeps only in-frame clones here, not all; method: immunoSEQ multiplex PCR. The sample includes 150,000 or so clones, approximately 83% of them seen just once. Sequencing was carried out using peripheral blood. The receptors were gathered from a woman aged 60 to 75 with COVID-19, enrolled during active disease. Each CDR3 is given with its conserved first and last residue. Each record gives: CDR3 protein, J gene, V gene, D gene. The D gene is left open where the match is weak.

CDR3 protein: CASSLDSTGLVLHF
J gene: TRBJ1-6
V gene: TRBV5-1
D gene: TRBD1

CDR3 protein: CASSFTGEAGELFF
J gene: TRBJ2-2
V gene: TRBV5-1
D gene: .

CDR3 protein: CASSLDHYRGQFF
J gene: TRBJ2-1
V gene: TRBV11-3
D gene: TRBD1

CDR3 protein: CASSLDPRGASYNEQFF
J gene: TRBJ2-1
V gene: TRBV11-2
D gene: .

CDR3 protein: CASSPGTGGSGELFF
J gene: TRBJ2-2
V gene: TRBV7-2
D gene: TRBD1

CDR3 protein: CASSTGTSGEQYF
J gene: TRBJ2-7
V gene: TRBV5-1
D gene: TRBD2

CDR3 protein: CASSPPGLRYEQYF
J gene: TRBJ2-7
V gene: TRBV18
D gene: .

CDR3 protein: CASSRYAGSDTQYF
J gene: TRBJ2-3
V gene: TRBV5-1
D gene: .

CDR3 protein: CASSLGGGGREQSEQYF
J gene: TRBJ2-7
V gene: TRBV7-9
D gene: TRBD2

CDR3 protein: CASSEGQDYGYTF
J gene: TRBJ1-2
V gene: TRBV2
D gene: .

CDR3 protein: CASSEDYGGQPQHF
J gene: TRBJ1-5
V gene: TRBV2
D gene: .

CDR3 protein: CASSNRGKGGTEAFF
J gene: TRBJ1-1
V gene: TRBV11-2
D gene: .

CDR3 protein: CASSYGRQGSGELFF
J gene: TRBJ2-2
V gene: TRBV6-5
D gene: TRBD1

CDR3 protein: CASSYSWAQPQHF
J gene: TRBJ1-5
V gene: TRBV6-5
D gene: .

CDR3 protein: CASSLFRNSPLHF
J gene: TRBJ1-6
V gene: TRBV27
D gene: .

CDR3 protein: CASSGDRGQNNEQFF
J gene: TRBJ2-1
V gene: TRBV11-3
D gene: TRBD1

CDR3 protein: CASSLDVRTEAFF
J gene: TRBJ1-1
V gene: TRBV12-3/TRBV12-4
D gene: .

CDR3 protein: CASSIRHHRDQPQHF
J gene: TRBJ1-5
V gene: TRBV19
D gene: .

CDR3 protein: CTSSDSGASGRTGELFF
J gene: TRBJ2-2
V gene: TRBV6-4
D gene: TRBD2

CDR3 protein: CATSDSPTSGEETQYF
J gene: TRBJ2-5
V gene: TRBV24-1
D gene: TRBD2

CDR3 protein: CASKPTGGNYGYTF
J gene: TRBJ1-2
V gene: TRBV6-5
D gene: TRBD1

CDR3 protein: CASSVVGTSGRVYNEQFF
J gene: TRBJ2-1
V gene: TRBV9
D gene: TRBD2

CDR3 protein: CASSPRYNEQFF
J gene: TRBJ2-1
V gene: TRBV19
D gene: .

CDR3 protein: CASSSKTSGGKTGELFF
J gene: TRBJ2-2
V gene: TRBV10-1
D gene: TRBD2

CDR3 protein: CASSLRDRVNEKLFF
J gene: TRBJ1-4
V gene: TRBV7-8
D gene: TRBD1

CDR3 protein: CASSLGPSSYNEQFF
J gene: TRBJ2-1
V gene: TRBV7-3
D gene: .

CDR3 protein: CASADRGRGDTEAFF
J gene: TRBJ1-1
V gene: TRBV6-5
D gene: TRBD1

CDR3 protein: CASSQDLAGGYNEQFF
J gene: TRBJ2-1
V gene: TRBV4-1
D gene: TRBD2

CDR3 protein: CASSPLRDSGNTIYF
J gene: TRBJ1-3
V gene: TRBV18
D gene: .

CDR3 protein: CASRRDSNEKLFF
J gene: TRBJ1-4
V gene: TRBV5-4
D gene: TRBD1

CDR3 protein: CASSLGVLSGSGGEQFF
J gene: TRBJ2-1
V gene: TRBV7-8
D gene: .

CDR3 protein: CASSEMSGSSGETQYF
J gene: TRBJ2-5
V gene: TRBV2
D gene: .

CDR3 protein: CASGPDRAETQYF
J gene: TRBJ2-5
V gene: TRBV12-5
D gene: TRBD1

CDR3 protein: CASSLSASLNTEAFF
J gene: TRBJ1-1
V gene: TRBV5-1
D gene: .

CDR3 protein: CASSPRDRGGETQYF
J gene: TRBJ2-5
V gene: TRBV6-6
D gene: TRBD1

CDR3 protein: CASSPGQGRTGELFF
J gene: TRBJ2-2
V gene: TRBV2
D gene: TRBD1

CDR3 protein: CATSDAVGQTFPGYGYTF
J gene: TRBJ1-2
V gene: TRBV24-1
D gene: TRBD1

CDR3 protein: CASSPSGGTEAFF
J gene: TRBJ1-1
V gene: TRBV4-1
D gene: .

CDR3 protein: CASSVQGGSGNTIYF
J gene: TRBJ1-3
V gene: TRBV5-1
D gene: TRBD1

CDR3 protein: CASSLFQTAGELFF
J gene: TRBJ2-2
V gene: TRBV18
D gene: .

CDR3 protein: CASSLRQGPSGNTIYF
J gene: TRBJ1-3
V gene: TRBV2
D gene: TRBD1

CDR3 protein: CASSLARVAGGRSYNEQFF
J gene: TRBJ2-1
V gene: TRBV7-9
D gene: TRBD2

CDR3 protein: CASSVGGQGHGYTF
J gene: TRBJ1-2
V gene: TRBV9
D gene: TRBD1

CDR3 protein: CASGLVTGAYTF
J gene: TRBJ1-2
V gene: TRBV12-5
D gene: TRBD1

CDR3 protein: CASSPLQEADGYTF
J gene: TRBJ1-2
V gene: TRBV5-6
D gene: .

CDR3 protein: CASSQHSGRATGELFF
J gene: TRBJ2-2
V gene: TRBV7-6
D gene: TRBD2

CDR3 protein: CASSQGSSKNIQYF
J gene: TRBJ2-4
V gene: TRBV3-1/TRBV3-2
D gene: .

CDR3 protein: CASSHRTGELFF
J gene: TRBJ2-2
V gene: TRBV3-1/TRBV3-2
D gene: .